Shown below are 10 T cell receptor beta chains from a single sample sequenced in a study of spatial heterogeneity in lung cancer. MiXCR, applied by TCRdb to the 5' RACE reads, yields one record per CDR3 protein. The sample holds 6,000 to 8,500 distinct CDR3 sequences, roughly 9.2% seen once. Documented time point: sample taken at primary tumor resection. The specimen was PBMCs, collected at surgery. The source of these receptors is a male donor with early-stage non-small cell lung cancer.

This clonotype was found many times. The V call is TRBV7-2, the J call TRBJ1-6, with 11 bases matching TRBD1. From germline, CDR1 is SGHTA and CDR2 FQGNSA. The CDR3 has 13 residues. Losses at the gene ends were 8 bases for V and 8 bases for J; bases not matched to a gene: 2. The CDR3 nucleotides read TGTGCCAGCGGGGGACAGGGGGATTCACCCCTCCACTTT. The encoded protein is CASGGQGDSPLHF.

Ten or more counts support this clonotype. This chain joins TRBV2 and TRBJ2-5; tentative D call: TRBD1 (7 bases). CDR3 length equals 15 residues. Trimming removed 6 bases from V and 2 bases from J, with 16 bases in between. CDR1 SNHLY and CDR2 FYNNEI come from the germline V gene. The CDR3 DNA reads TGTGCCAGCAGGGCCAGGGGGGCGGAACAAGAGACCCAGTACTTC. Residues: CASRARGAEQETQYF.

This clonotype has a count of ten or more. The chain is built from TRBV5-1 and TRBJ1-1; the D is unclear. CDR3 size: 14 residues. Per germline, CDR1 SGHRS and CDR2 YFSETQ. V shed 1 base and J shed 1 base, with 8 bases lying between them. The CDR3: CASSLSQTNTEAFF. CDR3 sequence (DNA): TGCGCCAGCAGCTTGTCGCAGACGAACACTGAAGCTTTCTTT.

This clonotype came up a few times. The V call is TRBV11-2, the J call TRBJ2-1, with TRBD2 matching over 8 bases. In germline, CDR1 is SGHAT, CDR2 FQNNGV. V lost 2 bases to trimming and J lost 13 bases; unmatched junction nucleotides: 7. The CDR3 is 13 residues long. Written as DNA, the CDR3 is TGTGCCAGCAGCTTAAGTACTAGCGGAGAACAGTTCTTC. This translates into CASSLSTSGEQFF.

This clonotype was recorded at least ten times. The V call is TRBV7-2, the J call TRBJ2-3, with D possibly matching TRBD1 (5 bases). V was clipped by 5 bases and J by 2 bases, with 11 bases between them. Germline CDR1 SGHTA, CDR2 FQGNSA. There are 14 residues in the CDR3. The CDR3 region has the DNA TGTGCCAGCAGCCCGCAGGGCTCCACAGATACGCAGTATTTT. It yields the protein CASSPQGSTDTQYF.

This clonotype is labeled as medium-sized. This sequence joins TRBV19 and TRBJ2-2; no reliable D call. The ends were cut back, 6 bases at V and 5 bases at J, with 10 bases in the middle. The length of the CDR3 is 13 residues. Germline-derived CDR1 and CDR2 are LNHDA and SQIVND (reference sequence). Written as DNA, the CDR3 is TGTGCCAGTAGGCTGAGTGAAACCGGGGAGCTGTTTTTT. It yields the protein CASRLSETGELFF.

This clonotype was observed many times. The chain joins TRBV7-8 to TRBJ2-6; D is undetermined. The CDR3 totals 13 residues. Trimming removed 5 bases at V and 0 bases at J, with 2 bases between. Per the germline V gene, CDR1 is SGHVS and CDR2 is FQNEAQ. The CDR3 loop is CASSHSGANVLTF. The DNA for the CDR3 is TGTGCCAGCAGCCACTCTGGGGCCAACGTCCTGACTTTC.

Ten or more counts support this clonotype. This chain joins TRBV29-1 and TRBJ2-3, with 7 bases aligning to TRBD2. V gave up 7 bases and J gave up 1 base; unmatched junction bases: 5. CDR1 and CDR2 (germline): SQVTM, ANQGSEA. The CDR3 length is 13 residues. The CDR3 is CSGLADRTDTQYF. The CDR3 nucleotides are TGCAGCGGTCTAGCGGACCGCACAGATACGCAGTATTTT.

The chain links TRBV7-9 to TRBJ2-2; TRBD1 aligns across 12 bases. Germline values: CDR1 SEHNR, CDR2 FQNEAQ (reference sequence). J gave up 3 bases and V 8 bases, and 4 bases lay outside the gene matches. This CDR3 contains 15 residues. Written as DNA, the CDR3 is TGTGCCAGCCGGGGACAGGGGGCGTACACCGGGGAGCTGTTTTTT. This encodes CASRGQGAYTGELFF.

This clonotype was picked up many times. This rearrangement joins TRBV13 to TRBJ2-1, with D possibly being TRBD1 (5 bases). Between the trimmed V and J ends, which lost 2 bases and 6 bases, there was a span of 14 bases. The CDR3 length is 15 residues. The germline V gene encodes CDR1 PRHDT and CDR2 FYEKMQ (reference sequence). CDR3: CASSLLRAPGNEQFF. In nucleotides, the CDR3 is TGTGCCAGCAGCTTACTCAGGGCCCCAGGCAATGAGCAGTTCTTC.